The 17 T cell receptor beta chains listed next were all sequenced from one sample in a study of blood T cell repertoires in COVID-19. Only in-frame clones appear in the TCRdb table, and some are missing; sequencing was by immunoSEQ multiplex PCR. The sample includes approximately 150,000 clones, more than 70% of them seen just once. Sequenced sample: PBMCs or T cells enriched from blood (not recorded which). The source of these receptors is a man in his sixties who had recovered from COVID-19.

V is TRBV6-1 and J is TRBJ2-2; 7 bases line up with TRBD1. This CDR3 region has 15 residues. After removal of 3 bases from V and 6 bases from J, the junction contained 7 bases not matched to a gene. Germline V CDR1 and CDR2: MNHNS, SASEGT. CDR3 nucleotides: TGTGCCAGCAGTGAGGGACAGCTTGAAGCCGGGGAGCTGTTTTTT. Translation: CASSEGQLEAGELFF.

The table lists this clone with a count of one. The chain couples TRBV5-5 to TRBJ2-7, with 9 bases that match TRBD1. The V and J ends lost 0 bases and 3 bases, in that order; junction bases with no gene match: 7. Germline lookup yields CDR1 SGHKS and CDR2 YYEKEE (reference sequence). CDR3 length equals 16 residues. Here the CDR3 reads CASSLAPWTGDYEQYF. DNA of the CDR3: TGTGCCAGCAGCTTGGCCCCTTGGACAGGGGACTACGAGCAGTACTTC.

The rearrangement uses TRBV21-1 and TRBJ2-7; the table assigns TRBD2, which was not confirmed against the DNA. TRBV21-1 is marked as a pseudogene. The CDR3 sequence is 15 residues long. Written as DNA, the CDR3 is TGTGCCAGCATAGAACGGCGGTTTGGGTCCTACGAGCAGTACTTC. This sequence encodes CASIERRFGSYEQYF.

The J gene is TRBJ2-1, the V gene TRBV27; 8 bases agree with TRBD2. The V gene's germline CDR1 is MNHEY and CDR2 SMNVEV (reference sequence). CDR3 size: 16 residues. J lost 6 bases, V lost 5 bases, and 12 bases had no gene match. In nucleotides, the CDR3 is TGTGCCAGCAGTACTCCTCGGGCGGGGGGAGGCAATGAGCAGTTCTTC. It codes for CASSTPRAGGGNEQFF.

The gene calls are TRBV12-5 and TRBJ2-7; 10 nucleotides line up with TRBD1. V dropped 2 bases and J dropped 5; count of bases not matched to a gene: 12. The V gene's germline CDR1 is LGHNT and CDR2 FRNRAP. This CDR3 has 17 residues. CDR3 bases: TGTGCTAGTGGTTTGCCAAACCCTAGACAGGGGGCCAACGAGCAGTACTTC. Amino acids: CASGLPNPRQGANEQYF.

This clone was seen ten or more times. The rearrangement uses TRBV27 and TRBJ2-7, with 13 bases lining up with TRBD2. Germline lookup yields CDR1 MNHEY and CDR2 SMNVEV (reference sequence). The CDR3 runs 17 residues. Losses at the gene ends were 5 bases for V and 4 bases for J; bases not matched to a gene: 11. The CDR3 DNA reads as TGTGCCAGCAGTATGGGGTTGGGGACTAGCGGGAATTACGAGCAGTACTTC. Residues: CASSMGLGTSGNYEQYF.

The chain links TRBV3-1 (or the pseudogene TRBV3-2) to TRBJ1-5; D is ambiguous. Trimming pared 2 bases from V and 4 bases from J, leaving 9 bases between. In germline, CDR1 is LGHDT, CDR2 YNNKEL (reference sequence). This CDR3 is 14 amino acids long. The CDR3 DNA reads TGTGCCAGCAGCCAAAATATTGCGAATCAGCCCCAGCATTTT. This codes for CASSQNIANQPQHF.

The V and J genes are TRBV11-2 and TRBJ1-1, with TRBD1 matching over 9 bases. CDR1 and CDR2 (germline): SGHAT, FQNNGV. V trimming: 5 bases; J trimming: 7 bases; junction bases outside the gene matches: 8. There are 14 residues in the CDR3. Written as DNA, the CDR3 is TGTGCCAGCAGCATGGACAGGGGAGGAGTTGAAGCTTTCTTT. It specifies CASSMDRGGVEAFF.

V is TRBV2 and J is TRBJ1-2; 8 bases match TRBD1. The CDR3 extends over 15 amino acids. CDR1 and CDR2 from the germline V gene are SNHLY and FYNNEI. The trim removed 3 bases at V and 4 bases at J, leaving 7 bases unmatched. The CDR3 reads CASSEGRQGPYGYTF. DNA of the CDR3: TGTGCCAGCAGTGAGGGTAGACAGGGGCCCTATGGCTACACCTTC.

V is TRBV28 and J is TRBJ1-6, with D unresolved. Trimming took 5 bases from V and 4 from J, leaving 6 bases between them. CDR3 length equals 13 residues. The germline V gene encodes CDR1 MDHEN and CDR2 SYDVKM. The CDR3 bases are TGTGCCAGCAGTCCGGGTTATAATTCACCCCTCCACTTT. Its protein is CASSPGYNSPLHF. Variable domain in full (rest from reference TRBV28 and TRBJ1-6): DVKVTQSSRYLVKRTGEKVFLECVQDMDHENMFWYRQDPGLGLRLIYFSYDVKMKEKGDIPEGYSVSREKKERFSLILESASTNQTSMYLCASSPGYNSPLHFGNGTRLTVT.

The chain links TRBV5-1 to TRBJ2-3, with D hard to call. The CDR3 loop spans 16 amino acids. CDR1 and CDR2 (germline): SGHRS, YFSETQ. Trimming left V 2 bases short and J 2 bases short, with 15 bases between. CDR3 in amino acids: CASSFGDQRHTDTQYF. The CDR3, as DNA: TGCGCCAGCAGCTTCGGAGACCAGAGGCACACAGATACGCAGTATTTT. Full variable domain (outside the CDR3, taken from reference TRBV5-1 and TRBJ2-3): KAGVTQTPRYLIKTRGQQVTLSCSPISGHRSVSWYQQTPGQGLQFLFEYFSETQRNKGNFPGRFSGRQFSNSRSEMNVSTLELGDSALYLCASSFGDQRHTDTQYFGPGTRLTVL.

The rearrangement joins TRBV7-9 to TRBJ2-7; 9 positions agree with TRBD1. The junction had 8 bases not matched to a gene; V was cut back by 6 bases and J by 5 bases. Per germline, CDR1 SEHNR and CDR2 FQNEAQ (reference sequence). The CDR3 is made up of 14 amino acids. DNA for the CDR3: TGTGCCAGCAGTTCGGGACAGGGTTCCAACGAGCAGTACTTC. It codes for CASSSGQGSNEQYF.

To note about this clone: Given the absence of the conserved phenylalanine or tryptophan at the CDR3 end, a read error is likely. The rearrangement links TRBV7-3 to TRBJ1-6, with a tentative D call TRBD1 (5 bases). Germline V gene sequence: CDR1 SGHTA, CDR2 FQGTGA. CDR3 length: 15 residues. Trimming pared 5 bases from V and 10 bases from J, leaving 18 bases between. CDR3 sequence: CASSQGHRSASPLHL. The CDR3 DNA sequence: TGTGCCAGCAGCCAAGGACACCGTAGTGCCTCACCCCTCCACCTT.

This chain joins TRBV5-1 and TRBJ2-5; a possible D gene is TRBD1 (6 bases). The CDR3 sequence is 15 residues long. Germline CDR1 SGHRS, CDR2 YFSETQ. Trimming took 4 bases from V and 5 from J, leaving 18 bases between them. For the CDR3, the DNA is TGCGCCAGCAGCCTGGCAGGGGTAGGAACGGAGACCCAGTACTTC. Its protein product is CASSLAGVGTETQYF.

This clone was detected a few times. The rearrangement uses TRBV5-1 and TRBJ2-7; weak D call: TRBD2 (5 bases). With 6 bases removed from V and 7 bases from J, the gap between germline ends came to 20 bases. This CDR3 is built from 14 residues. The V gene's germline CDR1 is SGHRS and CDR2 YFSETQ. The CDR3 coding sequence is TGCGCCAGCACTTCCTCCTCGAGGTCGGGGGAGCAGTACTTC. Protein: CASTSSSRSGEQYF.

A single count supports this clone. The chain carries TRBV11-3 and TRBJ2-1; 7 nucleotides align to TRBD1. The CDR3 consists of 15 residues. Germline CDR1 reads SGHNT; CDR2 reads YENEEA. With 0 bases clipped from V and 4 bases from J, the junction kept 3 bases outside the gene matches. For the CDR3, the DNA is TGTGCCAGCAGCTTAGATCAGGGGGAATACAATGAGCAGTTCTTC. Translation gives CASSLDQGEYNEQFF.

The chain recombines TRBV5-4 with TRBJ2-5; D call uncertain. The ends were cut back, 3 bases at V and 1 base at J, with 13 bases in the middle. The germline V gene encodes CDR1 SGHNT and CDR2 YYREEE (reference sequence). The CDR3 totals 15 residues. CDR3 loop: CASSSDIRSQETQYF. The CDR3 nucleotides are TGTGCCAGCAGCTCTGATATACGCAGCCAAGAGACCCAGTACTTC.